Below are 23 T cell receptor beta chains sequenced from a single sample in a study of molecular identifiers for immune sequencing clone quantification. TCRdb re-called the PCR reads through MiXCR, storing one row per CDR3 protein. The data show about 510,000 distinct CDR3 sequences, roughly a fifth seen once. The sequenced material came from naive CD8+ T cells from blood, with Jurkat cell RNA spiked in. Subset here: FACS-sorted CD8+CD4-CCR7+CD45RA+ naive T cells. The origin of the receptors is a human donor in good health. Some libraries in this study had Jurkat cell RNA spiked in.

With regard to this clonotype: This may arise from a read error, as a much more abundant clone is one base away. In this CDR3 the conserved last residue, phenylalanine or tryptophan, is missing, so a read error is likely. The chain couples TRBV7-2 to TRBJ2-7; 8 bases fit TRBD2. This CDR3 region has 15 residues. Germline V gene data show CDR1 as SGHTA and CDR2 as FQGNSA. Trimming removed 3 bases from V and 1 base from J; junction bases left unmatched: 5. The DNA of the CDR3 is TGTGCCAGCAGCTTCGCGGGGGGCCCATCCTACGAGCAGTACCTC. Amino acids: CASSFAGGPSYEQYL.

The table lists this clonotype with a count of one. Compared with germline, one end of the junction differs, possibly owing to a read error. The J gene is TRBJ2-7, the V gene TRBV7-2, with 11 bases matching TRBD1. Germline V gene lookup returns CDR1 SGHTA and CDR2 FQGNSA. The CDR3 totals 15 residues. In DNA, the CDR3 is TGTGTCAGCAGCTCGGGACAGGGGGTCGCCTACGAGCAGTACTTC. It translates to CVSSSGQGVAYEQYF.

Note on this clonotype: A clone one base away is much larger, so this may be a read error. This rearrangement joins TRBV28 to TRBJ2-7; 7 nucleotides agree with TRBD1. The CDR3 runs 17 residues. Germline loops: CDR1 MDHEN, CDR2 SYDVKM. V lost 4 bases, J lost 4 bases, and 16 bases stayed unmatched. The DNA for the CDR3 is TGTGCCAGCAGTTCATCCCGGACAGGTTTGGCTCAGTACGAGCAGTACTTC. Amino acids: CASSSSRTGLAQYEQYF. The complete variable domain, with remaining parts taken from reference TRBV28 and TRBJ2-7, reads DVKVTQSSRYLVKRTGEKVFLECVQDMDHENMFWYRQDPGLGLRLIYFSYDVKMKEKGDIPEGYSVSREKKERFSLILESASTNQTSMYLCASSSSRTGLAQYEQYFGPGTRLTVT.

Worth noting for this clonotype: Mismatch with germline at one junction end may stem from a read error. The rearrangement joins TRBV4-1 to TRBJ2-3; 7 bases are a match to TRBD2. The CDR3 is 16 residues long. CDR1 and CDR2 from the germline V gene are MGHRA and YSYEKL. CDR3 loop: CAGSQDGGGGRDTQYF. In DNA, the CDR3 is TGCGCCGGCAGCCAAGATGGGGGGGGGGGAAGGGATACGCAGTATTTT.

This clonotype was picked up many times. V is TRBV29-1 and J is TRBJ2-2; D remains ambiguous. This CDR3 contains 16 residues. The V end was cut by 2 bases, the J end by 6 bases, with 19 bases between. CDR1 is SQVTM, CDR2 ANQGSEA, per germline. The CDR3 DNA reads TGCAGCGTTGAAAGGTTAAGGGATGGGCGAGCCGGGGAGCTGTTTTTT. It codes for CSVERLRDGRAGELFF.

In this sample, this clonotype turned up many times. The gene calls are TRBV12-3 or TRBV12-4 and TRBJ1-5, with 8 bases identical to TRBD1. The CDR3 is made up of 15 amino acids. The junction had 10 bases not matched to a gene; V was cut back by 7 bases and J by 5 bases. This chain's CDR3 is CASTDSDRADQPQHF. The CDR3 coding sequence is TGTGCCAGCACCGACTCGGACAGGGCTGATCAGCCCCAGCATTTT.

On this clonotype: This may be a read error, as it is one base from a much larger clone. This rearrangement joins TRBV7-9 to TRBJ2-3; no definite D call. The DNA end is a closer match to TRBJ1-5, so the J assignment may be wrong. CDR3 size: 12 residues. Looked up from germline, CDR1 is SEHNR and CDR2 is FQNEAQ (reference sequence). CDR3 amino acids: CASSVSGRPQHF. The DNA of the CDR3 is TGTGCCAGCAGCGTTAGCGGTCGTCCGCAGCATTTT.

For this clonotype: Just one base apart from a much larger clone, this may be a read error. The chain links TRBV6-6 to TRBJ2-7, with 8 nucleotides matching TRBD2. The germline CDR1 and CDR2 sequences are MNHNY and SVGAGI (reference sequence). Trimming removed 2 bases from V and 2 bases from J; junction bases left unmatched: 11. The CDR3 runs 17 residues. CDR3 nucleotide sequence: TGTGCCAGCAGTTACATAGCTAGCGGGCCTAGCCCCTACGAGCAGTACTTC. This translates into CASSYIASGPSPYEQYF.

The chain has TRBV7-9 and TRBJ1-2; 7 bases are shared with TRBD1. The length of the CDR3 is 15 residues. In germline, CDR1 is SEHNR, CDR2 FQNEAQ (reference sequence). V shed 4 bases, J shed 3 bases, and the junction held 8 bases outside the gene matches. CDR3 amino acids: CASSSSTGTHYGYTF. For the CDR3, the DNA is TGTGCCAGCAGCTCTTCGACAGGGACCCACTATGGCTACACCTTC.

There are a few counts of this clonotype. V usage is TRBV7-9 and J usage is TRBJ2-3, with D perhaps matching TRBD2 (6 bases). Per the germline V gene, CDR1 is SEHNR and CDR2 is FQNEAQ (reference sequence). This CDR3 comprises 19 residues. V shed 8 bases and J shed 0 bases, with 27 bases lying between them. The CDR3 sequence is CASVLVAVHKTPSTDTQYF. In nucleotides, the CDR3 is TGTGCCAGCGTATTAGTAGCGGTGCACAAAACCCCTAGCACAGATACGCAGTATTTT.

This clonotype was seen ten or more times. The rearrangement joins TRBV20-1 to TRBJ2-7; D is unclear. Germline V gene lookup returns CDR1 DFQATT and CDR2 SNEGSKA (reference sequence). V gave up 0 bases and J gave up 6 bases, with 6 bases separating them. This CDR3 is built from 11 residues. The CDR3 nucleotides are TGCAGTGCTAGAGATACTGTCGAGCAGTACTTC. Residues: CSARDTVEQYF.

The chain carries TRBV7-9 and TRBJ2-1; no definite D call. The CDR3 is 14 amino acids. V lost 3 bases and J 8 bases, leaving 14 bases between the germline ends. The germline CDR1 and CDR2 sequences are SEHNR and FQNEAQ (reference sequence). CDR3 DNA sequence: TGTGCCAGCAGCTTCGGCAGCGACTTGGATGAGCAGTTCTTC. This encodes CASSFGSDLDEQFF.

The CDR3 coding sequence is TGTGCCAGCAGCAAAGACAGGAAGGAACCGAAGACCCAGTGCTTC. Amino acid sequence: CASSKDRKEPKTQCF. This sequence joins TRBV21-1 and TRBJ2-5; TRBD1 is taken as the D call from the table, unchecked against the DNA. TRBV21-1 represents a pseudogene. The CDR3 has 15 amino acids.

The chain carries TRBV28 and TRBJ2-7; D unclear. This CDR3 is built from 13 residues. The germline V gene encodes CDR1 MDHEN and CDR2 SYDVKM. With 6 bases removed from V and 5 bases from J, the gap between germline ends came to 14 bases. CDR3 residues: CASSYRLSDEQYF. The DNA for the CDR3 is TGTGCCAGCAGCTACCGGTTAAGCGACGAGCAGTACTTC.

This clonotype has at least ten counts. The chain employs TRBV6-5 and TRBJ2-7; D might be TRBD1 (5 bases). This CDR3 has 15 amino acids. Trimming shortened V by 5 bases and J by 6 bases, and 20 bases separated the two germline ends. Per germline, CDR1 MNHEY and CDR2 SVGAGI. CDR3 in DNA: TGTGCCAGCAGTACAAGTTATCAGGGTACTGGCGAGCAGTACTTC. This sequence encodes CASSTSYQGTGEQYF.

In the case of this clonotype: One end of the junction varies from germline; a read error may be responsible. J is TRBJ2-7 and V is TRBV4-3, with 12 bases lining up with TRBD2. Germline lookup yields CDR1 LGHNA and CDR2 YSLEER. The CDR3 consists of 16 residues. CDR3 bases: TGCGTCAGCAGCCAAGACGCAACTAGCGGGAGGTTGGCGCAGTACTTC. Protein product: CVSSQDATSGRLAQYF.

V gene TRBV19 combines with J gene TRBJ1-1, with D hard to call. CDR1 LNHDA and CDR2 SQIVND come from the germline V gene (reference sequence). Trimming removed 2 bases from V and 8 bases from J, with 12 bases in between. CDR3 length equals 13 residues. CDR3 nucleotides: TGTGCCAGTAGTATATACCCGGGAAGAGAAGCTTTCTTT. Its protein is CASSIYPGREAFF.

This clonotype was counted ten times or more. This chain uses TRBV4-3 with TRBJ2-7, with D maybe TRBD1 (5 bases). The length of the CDR3 is 15 residues. The V gene lost 0 bases and the J gene lost 4 bases, with 13 bases spanning the gap. Germline assignment: CDR1 LGHNA and CDR2 YSLEER. This CDR3 is CASSQDRGIWYEQYF. The CDR3 region has the DNA TGCGCCAGCAGCCAAGATAGGGGAATCTGGTACGAGCAGTACTTC.

This clonotype was counted at least ten times. V is TRBV6-5 and J is TRBJ2-1; D unresolved. The CDR3 is 14 residues long. V shed 8 bases and J shed 9 bases, with 20 bases lying between them. Per the germline V gene, CDR1 is MNHEY and CDR2 is SVGAGI. The DNA for the CDR3 is TGTGCCAGCTCGTATAGGGCTAGTCGGGCTGAGCAGTTCTTC. Its translation is CASSYRASRAEQFF.

This clonotype has only a few counts. This rearrangement joins TRBV13 to TRBJ2-1, with TRBD2 matching over 7 bases. The CDR3 totals 16 residues. CDR1 PRHDT and CDR2 FYEKMQ come from the germline V gene (reference sequence). The V and J ends lost 5 bases and 2 bases, in that order; junction bases with no gene match: 9. The DNA of the CDR3 is TGTGCCAGCAGCATGAGGACTAGACAAGCCTACAATGAGCAGTTCTTC. It yields the protein CASSMRTRQAYNEQFF.

V is TRBV9 and J is TRBJ2-2, with no clear D. The CDR3 is 15 residues long. Deletions cut 1 base from V and 0 bases from J, with 7 bases between. Germline values: CDR1 SGDLS, CDR2 YYNGEE. The CDR3 here is CASSVMATNTGELFF. CDR3 DNA sequence: TGTGCCAGCAGCGTAATGGCAACGAACACCGGGGAGCTGTTTTTT.

This clonotype has ten or more counts. The rearrangement joins TRBV7-2 to TRBJ1-1; D not resolved. The CDR3 runs to 15 residues. Trimming pared 5 bases from V and 3 bases from J, leaving 16 bases between. Germline lookup yields CDR1 SGHTA and CDR2 FQGNSA. The CDR3, as DNA: TGTGCCAGCAGCACCCTAGCAAGAAAAGACACTGAAGCTTTCTTT. It is translated as CASSTLARKDTEAFF.

Worth noting for this clonotype: A clone one base away is much larger, so this may be a read error. This chain connects TRBV12-3 or TRBV12-4 to TRBJ1-1; D unclear. V gave up 5 bases and J gave up 8 bases, with 18 bases separating them. This CDR3 is built from 14 residues. DNA of the CDR3: TGTGCCAGCAGTCCCCGGACCCGAGCAAGGGAAGCTTTCTTT. Amino acids: CASSPRTRAREAFF.